This TCR beta chain was retrieved from a study of blood T cells in healthy people across ages. Primed by a sample-barcoded 5' primer and a J-beta primer mix, a second PCR proceeded for about 7 to 11 cycles. No fewer than 2.5 million CDR3-containing paired-end reads came from each sample. TCRdb re-called the 5' RACE reads through MiXCR, storing one row per CDR3 protein. Among about 760,000 distinct CDR3 sequences listed, 56% were seen once. Trimming stripped 4 bases from V and 6 bases from J, with 20 bases between. The CDR3 contains 16 residues. Per germline, CDR1 MNHEY and CDR2 SMNVEV (reference sequence).

The chain links TRBV27 to TRBJ2-3; D call uncertain. The sequencing input was blood. The sequence came from a middle-aged man in good health. This CDR3 is CASSSTFRVSIDTQYF. The CDR3 DNA reads as TGTGCCAGCAGTTCGACTTTCCGGGTCTCAATTGATACGCAGTATTTT.